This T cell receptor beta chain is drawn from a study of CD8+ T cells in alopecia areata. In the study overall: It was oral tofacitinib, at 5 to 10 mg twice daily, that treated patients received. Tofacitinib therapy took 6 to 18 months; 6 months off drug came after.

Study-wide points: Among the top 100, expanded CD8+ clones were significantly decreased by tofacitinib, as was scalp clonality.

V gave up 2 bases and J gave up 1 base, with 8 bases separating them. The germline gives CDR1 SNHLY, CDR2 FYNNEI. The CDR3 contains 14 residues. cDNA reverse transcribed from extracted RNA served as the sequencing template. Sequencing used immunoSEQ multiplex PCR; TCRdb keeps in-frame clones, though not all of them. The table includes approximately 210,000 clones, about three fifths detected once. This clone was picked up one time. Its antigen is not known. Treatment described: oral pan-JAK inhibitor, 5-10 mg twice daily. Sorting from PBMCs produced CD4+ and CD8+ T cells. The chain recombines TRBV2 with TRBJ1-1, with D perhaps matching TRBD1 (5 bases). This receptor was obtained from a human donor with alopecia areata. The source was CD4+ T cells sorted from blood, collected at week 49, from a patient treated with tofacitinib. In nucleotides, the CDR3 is TGTGCCAGCAGTGAACAGGGAGGGAACACTGAAGCTTTCTTT. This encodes CASSEQGGNTEAFF. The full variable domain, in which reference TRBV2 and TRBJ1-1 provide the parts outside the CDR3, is EPEVTQTPSHQVTQMGQEVILRCVPISNHLYFYWYRQILGQKVEFLVSFYNNEISEKSEIFDDQFSVERPDGSNFTLKIRSTKLEDSAMYFCASSEQGGNTEAFFGQGTRLTVV.